Presented here are 8 T cell receptor beta chains from one specimen sequenced in a study of PD-1 blockade in classical Hodgkin lymphoma. Relapse after autologous stem cell transplantation occurred in every patient, and brentuximab vedotin exposure varied. Sequencing used immunoSEQ multiplex PCR; TCRdb keeps in-frame clones, though not all of them. This table holds 25,000 to 35,000 clones, roughly 70% found once. The specimen was peripheral blood mononuclear cells (PBMCs), collected before the second cycle of nivolumab. The receptor source for this set is a human donor with classical Hodgkin lymphoma.

The chain employs TRBV10-3 and TRBJ2-7, with 10 bases lining up with TRBD2. J gave up 2 bases and V 7 bases, and 5 bases lay outside the gene matches. Germline V gene sequence: CDR1 ENHRY, CDR2 SYGVKD. The CDR3 has 14 residues. The CDR3 region has the DNA TGTGCCATCAAGAGCCTAGCGGGGGCCTACGAGCAGTACTTC. It yields the protein CAIKSLAGAYEQYF.

The chain uses TRBV28 and TRBJ2-6; weak D call: TRBD2 (5 bases). Germline values: CDR1 MDHEN, CDR2 SYDVKM. Trimming removed 3 bases at V and 0 bases at J, with 9 bases between. The length of the CDR3 is 16 residues. CDR3 DNA sequence: TGTGCCAGCAGTTTCCTCGGGATCTCTGGGGCCAACGTCCTGACTTTC. Protein: CASSFLGISGANVLTF.

The V and J genes are TRBV6-5 and TRBJ2-1, with 11 bases that match TRBD2. The CDR3 runs 16 residues. The ends lost 2 bases at V and 3 bases at J; junction bases unmatched: 3. From germline, CDR1 is MNHEY and CDR2 SVGAGI. CDR3: CASSYRLAGGYNEQFF. As DNA, the CDR3 is TGTGCCAGCAGTTACCGCCTAGCGGGGGGCTACAATGAGCAGTTCTTC.

In regard to this clone: At the DNA level, this CDR3 is encoded by other sequences in the same sample as well. This chain connects TRBV19 to TRBJ2-2; D tentatively fits TRBD1 or TRBD2 (5 bases each). The germline gives CDR1 LNHDA, CDR2 SQIVND (reference sequence). Between the trimmed V and J ends, which lost 8 bases and 4 bases, there was a span of 11 bases. The CDR3 is 13 amino acids. The CDR3 DNA reads as TGTGCCAGTTCCGGGACGGGCACCGGGGAGCTGTTTTTT. It is translated as CASSGTGTGELFF.

The V gene is TRBV5-4, the J gene TRBJ1-2; tentative D call: TRBD1 (5 bases). Germline CDR1 reads SGHNT; CDR2 reads YYREEE (reference sequence). The ends were cut back, 0 bases at V and 0 bases at J, with 9 bases in the middle. CDR3 size: 15 residues. The CDR3 sequence: CASSLASRANYGYTF. The DNA of the CDR3 is TGTGCCAGCAGCTTGGCTTCCAGGGCTAACTATGGCTACACCTTC.

V and J are TRBV23-1 and TRBJ2-1, with TRBD2 as a possible D gene (5 bases). TRBV23-1 is labeled an ORF, and its function is uncertain. This CDR3 has 18 residues. Trimming stripped 8 bases from V and 0 bases from J, with 23 bases between. In DNA form, the CDR3 reads TGCGCCAGCCCATTTTCTCCGGGGTGGATGAGCTCCTACAATGAGCAGTTCTTC. This translates into CASPFSPGWMSSYNEQFF.

V and J are TRBV5-1 and TRBJ1-4, with D perhaps TRBD1 (6 bases). V shed 3 bases and J shed 3 bases, with 12 bases lying between them. Germline values: CDR1 SGHRS, CDR2 YFSETQ. The CDR3 extends over 15 amino acids. CDR3 nucleotides: TGCGCCAGCAGCTCGACAGGAATTTCTAATGAAAAACTGTTTTTT. The encoded protein is CASSSTGISNEKLFF.

The chain uses TRBV2 and TRBJ1-6; D gene ambiguous. Trimming took 3 bases from V and 9 from J, leaving 15 bases between them. The CDR3 consists of 15 residues. Per germline, CDR1 SNHLY and CDR2 FYNNEI. CDR3 loop: CASSDRRLAGSPLHF. The CDR3 DNA is TGTGCCAGCAGTGATAGGCGATTAGCGGGTTCACCCCTCCACTTT.